This record looks at one T cell receptor beta chain sequence and its context. Its antigen specificity is not known. Base quality data are lacking; no much larger clone is found one base away. This entry is derived from a study of cytotoxic CD8 clonotypes in ibrutinib-treated CLL (dated by TCRdb to the early 2020s). Describing the broader study: The cohort had some eleven relapsed/refractory and around 16 treatment-naive patients; 17 were IGHV unmutated. An average of approximately 260,000 productive templates and around 100,000 productive rearrangements was obtained per sample. Responses were partial in 24 patients and complete in 2; after median 68 months follow-up, roughly 14 stayed in remission and some twelve progressed. Cryopreserved peripheral blood mononuclear cells were obtained before treatment, at response, and at either sustained remission or disease progression. Every sample from remission and from progressive disease was obtained while the patients were still on ibrutinib. The response samples were drawn at a median of around eleven months into treatment, with a range of about 6 to 40 months. Of the approximately 90 people in the trial, about 27 had longitudinal samples available. Study-wide findings and limitations: At baseline, clonality was higher than in age-matched healthy donors and showed a strong correlation with circulating CD8+ T-cell counts. Sustained-remission and progressing patients did not have matched sampling times, and lymph node repertoires were not examined. Clonality rose at ibrutinib response, remained stable during sustained remission, and dropped back toward baseline at progression. Public clonotypes were rare and either contracted or stayed stable during treatment, and the rise in clonality at ibrutinib response reflected the expansion of private clonotypes.

From its cysteine to its phenylalanine, the CDR3 spans 13 amino acids. The retained sequence is limited to the CDR3, 39 bases, with the frame set at the first base. Via the germline V gene, CDR1 is MNHEY and CDR2 SVGAGI. The trim is 2 bases for V and 0 bases for J, with a gap of 5 bases between the germline ends. On a MiSeq, deep resolution sequencing aimed for a depth between 1 in 1 million and 1 in 200,000 T cells, with each clonotype covered approximately 10x on average. The immunoSEQ hsTCRB Kit was used to generate the TCR beta libraries. The study's processing was this. Data were analyzed with ImmunoSEQ Data Assistant and ImmunoSEQ Analyzer, with V, D and J genes assigned per IMGT definitions. Clonality, which ranges from 0 to 1, was calculated by subtracting the normalized Shannon entropy of productive rearrangement frequencies from one. Only overrepresented clonotypes making up at least 0.05% of each patient's repertoire were included in the public clonotype analysis. Some twelve repertoires from age-matched healthy donors, obtained from immuneACCESS, served as clonality controls. TCRdb took over this immuneACCESS table, retaining in-frame rearrangements with V and J assigned. Such tables are incomplete; in checked studies, under half of the missing clones stem from an unresolved V gene, and the remainder is unexplained. The D gene and trimming were derived from the DNA, and the V and J assignments and clone size from that table. This sample has roughly 200,000 clones in its table, and approximately 72% of those were observed once. The leading ten clones occupy over 10% of the sample.

This specimen's time point label, interpreted: 20 to 25 months on ibrutinib. For TCR beta library preparation, roughly 2 micrograms of genomic DNA were extracted from the cryopreserved PBMCs. Longitudinal blood samples from CLL patients receiving ibrutinib monotherapy were subjected to high-throughput TCR beta sequencing. The patients were enrolled in a single-center, open-label phase 2 trial of ibrutinib monotherapy. The chain is made from TRBV6-5 and TRBJ2-7, with the D gene not confidently named. This sequence originates from a human donor with chronic lymphocytic leukemia. This material consisted of PBMCs, taken after 24 months of ibrutinib treatment. This receptor has the CDR3 CASSYTSSYEQYF. The DNA sequence follows: TGTGCCAGCAGTTACACAAGCTCCTACGAGCAGTACTTC.